Listed here are 15 T cell receptor beta chains from one sample, sequenced in a study of blood T cell repertoires in COVID-19. The data were produced by immunoSEQ multiplex PCR, yet TCRdb's version contains in-frame clones alone and is incomplete. The sample consists of some 130,000 clones, 81% of them appearing once. Specimen: peripheral blood. The receptor set was obtained from an older woman with active or convalescent COVID-19.

CDR3 in DNA: TGTGCCAGTAGAAGGGCTAGCGGCTACAATGAGCAGTTCTTC. Translated, it gives CASRRASGYNEQFF. V usage is TRBV19 and J usage is TRBJ2-1; 7 bases align to TRBD2. CDR3 length: 14 amino acids. Trimming removed 6 bases from V and 3 bases from J; junction bases left unmatched: 5. Germline CDR1 is LNHDA and CDR2 is SQIVND (reference sequence).

This chain links TRBV6-5 with TRBJ1-5; TRBD1 matches at 8 bases. The length of the CDR3 is 14 residues. V was pared by 5 bases and J by 7 bases, with 7 bases of the junction left unmatched. Germline-derived CDR1 and CDR2 are MNHEY and SVGAGI. In nucleotides, the CDR3 is TGTGCCAGCAGTCCCAACAGGGGGGACCAGCCCCAGCATTTT. It translates to CASSPNRGDQPQHF.

This clone was found a few times. The chain is built from TRBV12-5 and TRBJ2-1; 10 nucleotides agree with TRBD1. The CDR3 is 17 residues long. Germline values: CDR1 LGHNT, CDR2 FRNRAP. V lost 0 bases to trimming and J lost 7 bases; unmatched junction nucleotides: 9. The CDR3 coding sequence is TGTGCTAGTGGTTTGGTGGTGGGACAGGGGATAGGTAATGAGCAGTTCTTC. The encoded protein is CASGLVVGQGIGNEQFF. Looking up the rest from reference TRBV12-5 and TRBJ2-1 gives the full variable domain: DARVTQTPRHKVTEMGQEVTMRCQPILGHNTVFWYRQTMMQGLELLAYFRNRAPLDDSGMPKDRFSAEMPDATLATLKIQPSEPRDSAVYFCASGLVVGQGIGNEQFFGPGTRLTVL.

The rearrangement links TRBV29-1 to TRBJ2-1, with 11 bases identical to TRBD2. From germline, CDR1 is SQVTM and CDR2 ANQGSEA. Losses at the gene ends were 6 bases for V and 7 bases for J; bases not matched to a gene: 11. The CDR3 sequence is 15 residues long. In DNA, the CDR3 is TGCAGCGTAGCCCAAAGGCTAGCGGGAGGAAATGAGCAGTTCTTC. Protein sequence: CSVAQRLAGGNEQFF.

The rearrangement links TRBV10-3 to TRBJ1-5, with 9 nucleotides matching TRBD1. After removal of 8 bases from V and 8 bases from J, the junction contained 4 bases not matched to a gene. The CDR3 contains 12 residues. CDR1 and CDR2 from the germline V gene are ENHRY and SYGVKD. The CDR3 loop reads CAIGDRGEPQHF. For the CDR3, the DNA is TGTGCCATCGGAGACAGGGGGGAGCCCCAGCATTTT.

The rearrangement links TRBV19 to TRBJ1-5; no reliable D call. The CDR3 has 14 residues. Germline CDR1 and CDR2: LNHDA and SQIVND (reference sequence). Between the trimmed V and J ends, which lost 7 bases and 2 bases, there was a span of 12 bases. CDR3 sequence reads: CASIGERGNQPQHF. CDR3 in DNA: TGTGCCAGTATCGGAGAACGGGGCAATCAGCCCCAGCATTTT.

This clone occurred a few times. The chain links TRBV19 to TRBJ1-1; no clear D. The CDR3 contains 13 residues. Per germline, CDR1 LNHDA and CDR2 SQIVND (reference sequence). Trimming shortened V by 7 bases and J by 4 bases, and 13 bases separated the two germline ends. The CDR3 spells CASNFRAGTEAFF. Here the CDR3 DNA reads TGTGCCAGTAACTTTCGGGCGGGCACTGAAGCTTTCTTT.

V and J are TRBV19 and TRBJ1-1, with D uncertain. This CDR3 has 16 amino acids. Trimming removed 2 bases from V and 2 bases from J, with 15 bases in between. Germline V CDR1 and CDR2: LNHDA, SQIVND (reference sequence). CDR3 sequence reads: CASSIIWSGTNTEAFF. CDR3 sequence (DNA): TGTGCCAGTAGTATAATATGGTCAGGAACCAACACTGAAGCTTTCTTT.

The chain couples TRBV28 to TRBJ1-6, with 9 nucleotides matching TRBD1. There are 15 residues in the CDR3. Losses at the gene ends were 2 bases for V and 9 bases for J; bases not matched to a gene: 5. Germline values: CDR1 MDHEN, CDR2 SYDVKM. The CDR3 is CASSLRDRAGSPLHF. CDR3 coding DNA: TGTGCCAGCAGTTTAAGGGACAGGGCAGGTTCACCCCTCCACTTT.

The rearrangement links TRBV10-2 to TRBJ2-1; D not certain. The CDR3 has 15 residues. Per germline, CDR1 WSHSY and CDR2 SAAADI. The V and J ends lost 6 bases and 8 bases respectively, with 20 bases between them. CDR3 bases: TGCGCCAGCAGACCTCAGGTAGATAGTCGCGATGAGCAGTTCTTC. Protein: CASRPQVDSRDEQFF.

Only one count was recorded for this clone. CDR3 amino acids: CASSGDRVWAYEQYF. CDR3 sequence (DNA): TGTGCCAGCAGCGGAGACAGGGTTTGGGCCTACGAGCAGTACTTC. The chain couples TRBV2 to TRBJ2-7; TRBD1 matches 7 bases. CDR3 size: 15 residues. Trimming at V came to 6 bases and at J to 2 bases, leaving 10 bases not matched to a gene. Per the germline V gene, CDR1 is SNHLY and CDR2 is FYNNEI.

The chain combines TRBV6-2 or TRBV6-3 with TRBJ2-1; tentatively, D is TRBD1 (5 bases). The CDR3 is 14 amino acids. The V end lost 6 bases, the J end lost 0 bases, and 9 bases lay between the germline ends. The germline gives CDR1 MNHEY, CDR2 SVGEGT. This CDR3 is CASSGHSSYNEQFF. CDR3 DNA: TGTGCCAGCAGCGGACATAGCTCCTACAATGAGCAGTTCTTC.

In its sample, this clone was seen once. The chain is built from TRBV3-1 (or the pseudogene TRBV3-2) and TRBJ1-4, with a possible D match to TRBD1 (6 bases). Between the trimmed V and J ends, which lost 5 bases and 3 bases, there was a span of 10 bases. CDR1 LGHDT and CDR2 YNNKEL come from the germline V gene (reference sequence). The CDR3 has 14 amino acids. The CDR3 DNA sequence: TGTGCCAGCAGCTTTCGACAGGCTAATGAAAAACTGTTTTTT. Translating it yields CASSFRQANEKLFF.

In its sample, this clone was seen once. V and J are TRBV5-5 and TRBJ2-3; 9 nucleotides agree with TRBD2. The CDR3 consists of 17 residues. Germline CDR1 reads SGHKS; CDR2 reads YYEKEE (reference sequence). V shed 0 bases, J shed 6 bases, and the junction held 11 bases outside the gene matches. The CDR3 DNA follows: TGTGCCAGCAGCTTGGAGCGCGGGAGGGTCGGGTCGGATACGCAGTATTTT. Its translation: CASSLERGRVGSDTQYF. Full variable domain (rest looked up from reference TRBV5-5 and TRBJ2-3): DAGVTQSPTHLIKTRGQQVTLRCSPISGHKSVSWYQQVLGQGPQFIFQYYEKEERGRGNFPDRFSARQFPNYSSELNVNALLLGDSALYLCASSLERGRVGSDTQYFGPGTRLTVL.

This CDR3 reads CASSSSGSIGPGAQYF. DNA for the CDR3: TGTGCCAGCAGTTCTAGCGGGAGTATTGGGCCAGGGGCGCAGTATTTT. The V and J genes are TRBV28 and TRBJ2-3; 10 bases agree with TRBD2. From germline, CDR1 is MDHEN and CDR2 SYDVKM. Trimming removed 4 bases from V and 10 bases from J; junction bases left unmatched: 14. The CDR3 has 16 amino acids. Full variable domain (outside the CDR3, taken from reference TRBV28 and TRBJ2-3): DVKVTQSSRYLVKRTGEKVFLECVQDMDHENMFWYRQDPGLGLRLIYFSYDVKMKEKGDIPEGYSVSREKKERFSLILESASTNQTSMYLCASSSSGSIGPGAQYFGPGTRLTVL.